This T cell receptor (beta chain) was found in a study of T cells after yellow fever vaccination. General study results and limits: Booster sampling recovered most clones from primary vaccination (96% CD4, around 88% CD8). Though weaker, the secondary response peaked faster, on day 5 versus 15.

5'RACE template switching added a universal primer site and UMIs to TCR cDNA. A single record per CDR3 protein comes from TCRdb applying MiXCR to the 5' RACE reads. The table lists around 250,000 distinct CDR3 sequences, around 4.9% of them singletons. The length of the CDR3 is 14 residues. V was clipped by 5 bases and J by 9 bases, with 17 bases between them. Germline CDR1 SGHTA, CDR2 FQGTGA. Worth noting for this clonotype: The antigen remains unidentified.

The material was CD4+ T cells sorted from PBMCs, obtained on the day of the yellow fever booster vaccination. V gene TRBV7-3 combines with J gene TRBJ2-1, with D unresolved. The clonotype comes from a man aged 18 to 30 who received the YFV17D yellow fever vaccine. For the CDR3, the DNA is TGTGCCAGCAGCCCCACCGGCTACTCCAGTGAGCAGTTCTTC. Protein sequence: CASSPTGYSSEQFF.